This section outlines one T cell receptor (beta chain) sequence together with its context. In assigning cohorts, the study relied on participant-reported clinical history. The sample originates from a study of blood T cell repertoires in COVID-19. Overall study context: COVID-19 samples from acute and convalescent phases originated in the United States, Italy and Spain. The cDNA or gDNA used as material had been derived from T cells, B-cell-depleted T cells, or PBMCs.

CDR3 length equals 15 residues. Germline assignment: CDR1 LGHDT and CDR2 YNNKEL (reference sequence). The V end lost 4 bases, the J end lost 6 bases, and 13 bases lay between the germline ends. Some clones are missing from TCRdb's copy, which holds only in-frame ones; the method was immunoSEQ multiplex PCR. The sample contains fewer than 350,000 clones, around 91% of which appear only once. Sample: PBMCs or T cells enriched from blood (not recorded which). The receptor comes from a woman aged 18-29 years with acute COVID-19. This rearrangement joins TRBV3-1 (or the pseudogene TRBV3-2) to TRBJ1-6; weak D call: TRBD1 (6 bases). CDR3 nucleotide sequence: TGTGCCAGCAGCCCCCCGACAGGTTTTAATTCACCCCTCCACTTT. Its protein product is CASSPPTGFNSPLHF.